Presented here are 3 T cell receptor beta chains from one specimen sequenced in a study of OX40 agonist ivuxolimab in advanced cancers. Sequencing used immunoSEQ multiplex PCR; TCRdb keeps in-frame clones, though not all of them. Altogether about 100,000 clones are present, under 95% being singletons, with the ten largest covering roughly 0.66%. The specimen was CD4+ or CD8+ T cells sorted from blood, collected in a trial of the OX40 agonist ivuxolimab. The source of these receptors is an adult with an advanced solid tumor such as melanoma, head and neck, liver or kidney cancer.

This sequence joins TRBV27 and TRBJ2-3, with D possibly being TRBD1 (5 bases). From germline, CDR1 is MNHEY and CDR2 SMNVEV (reference sequence). The CDR3 runs 16 residues. V was trimmed by 8 bases and J by 2 bases, leaving 20 bases between them. The CDR3 loop is CASAPDSGLYTDTQYF. The CDR3, as DNA: TGTGCCAGCGCGCCCGACAGTGGGCTTTACACAGATACGCAGTATTTT.

The V gene is TRBV6-1, the J gene TRBJ2-2, with 9 bases fitting TRBD1. Unmatched junction bases numbered 7, after V lost 3 bases and J lost 5 bases. This CDR3 has 16 residues. In germline, CDR1 is MNHNS, CDR2 SASEGT. The CDR3 sequence: CASSDTGTGKTGELFF. Here the CDR3 DNA reads TGTGCCAGCAGTGACACCGGGACAGGGAAGACCGGGGAGCTGTTTTTT.

V and J are TRBV5-8 and TRBJ2-7; 9 nucleotides line up with TRBD1. Trimming took 1 base from V and 7 from J; bases not matched to a gene: 6. Per the germline V gene, CDR1 is SGHTS and CDR2 is YDEGEE. This CDR3 is 14 amino acids long. For the CDR3, the DNA is TGTGCCAGCAGCTTGACAGGGGGCTTGGAAGAGCAGTACTTC. Translation: CASSLTGGLEEQYF.